This T cell receptor (beta chain) was documented in a study of control samples from healthy donors and cancer patients. Method: immunoSEQ multiplex PCR; TCRdb's copy keeps in-frame clones and lacks some. This sample has about 29,000 clones, with nearly 90% found just once. This clone has a single count. The CDR3 extends over 14 amino acids. The V end lost 8 bases, the J end lost 0 bases, and 13 bases lay between the germline ends. Germline V gene lookup returns CDR1 MNHEY and CDR2 SVGAGI. Sequencing input: formalin-fixed, paraffin-embedded tissue. The receptor comes from a female donor with melanoma. The genes are TRBV6-5 and TRBJ1-1; D gene ambiguous. CDR3 in DNA: TGTGCCAGCTTTAAAGACCGGATGAACACTGAAGCTTTCTTT. Translated: CASFKDRMNTEAFF.